Listed below are T cell receptor beta chains from one sample, sequenced in a study of OX40 agonist ivuxolimab in advanced cancers. TCRdb's table, derived via immunoSEQ multiplex PCR, lists solely in-frame clones and lacks some. Of tens of thousands of clones listed, roughly 90% were seen once; the top ten hold 0.6% to 0.85%. This material consisted of CD4+ or CD8+ T cells sorted from blood, taken in a trial of the OX40 agonist ivuxolimab. These receptors were taken from an adult with an advanced solid tumor such as melanoma, head and neck, liver or kidney cancer. Each CDR3 is given with its conserved first and last residue. D genes are given only for firm matches. Only part of the rows carry a size: once, few, many, or a class if the clone is expanded.

j_gene | d_gene | v_gene | abundance | CDR3nt | CDR3aa
TRBJ1-1 | - | TRBV7-8 | - | TGTGCCAGCAGCTTAGAACGGGCGAAATTTCACACTGAAGCTTTCTTT | CASSLERAKFHTEAFF
TRBJ2-7 | TRBD2 | TRBV19 | - | TGTGCCAGTAGTATGATGGTGGGGGGGTCCTACGAGCAGTACTTC | CASSMMVGGSYEQYF
TRBJ1-2 | - | TRBV6-1 | - | TGTGCCAGCAGTGAAGCGCGGGCAGGGGTGGGTGGCTACACCTTC | CASSEARAGVGGYTF
TRBJ1-1 | - | TRBV6-1 | - | TGTGCCAGCAGCGTTACAGCGAACACTGAAGCTTTCTTT | CASSVTANTEAFF
TRBJ2-5 | TRBD2 | TRBV10-3 | - | TGTGCCATCAGCCAAAGCGGGGGAGAGACCCAGTACTTC | CAISQSGGETQYF
TRBJ2-1 | TRBD2 | TRBV5-6 | - | TGTGCCAGCTCCCGGGAGGGGTCCTACAATGAGCAGTTCTTC | CASSREGSYNEQFF
TRBJ1-2 | - | TRBV5-1 | few | TGCGCCAGCAGCTATACCCGGGATGTTACTAATGGCTACACCTTC | CASSYTRDVTNGYTF
TRBJ2-5 | TRBD1 | TRBV9 | - | TGTGCCAGCAGCGTCGCCTCCAGACAGGGGGCTATCCAAGAGACCCAGTACTTC | CASSVASRQGAIQETQYF
TRBJ1-2 | - | TRBV30 | few | TGTGCCTGGATTCCGGACAGCGGAACACAGCTAAGCTATGGCTACACCTTC | CAWIPDSGTQLSYGYTF
TRBJ1-1 | TRBD1 | TRBV18 | - | TGTGCCAGCTCACCAGGGGACAGGGACACTGAAGCTTTCTTT | CASSPGDRDTEAFF
TRBJ2-5 | - | TRBV29-1 | - | TGCAGCGTTGGGAGGGGGACCCAAGAGACCCAGTACTTC | CSVGRGTQETQYF
TRBJ1-2 | - | TRBV18 | - | TGTGCCAGCTCGCCCCCGGGGGGGCCGAACTATGGCTACACCTTC | CASSPPGGPNYGYTF
TRBJ1-2 | - | TRBV2 | - | TGTGCCAGCAGTGAAGATCCAGGGACTAACTATGGCTACACCTTC | CASSEDPGTNYGYTF
TRBJ2-2 | - | TRBV30 | - | TGTGCCATTACCCCGGGAGTGAACACCGGGGAGCTGTTTTTT | CAITPGVNTGELFF
TRBJ1-2 | - | TRBV28 | - | TGTGCCAGCAGTCCTATCACCACTAACTATGGCTACACCTTC | CASSPITTNYGYTF
TRBJ2-7 | - | TRBV6-5 | - | TGTGCCAGCAGTACAGGGCGGGAGCAGTACTTC | CASSTGREQYF
TRBJ1-1 | - | TRBV30 | once | TGTGCCTGGAGTTTGGTACAGGGAGGTACTGAAGCTTTCTTT | CAWSLVQGGTEAFF
TRBJ1-4 | TRBD1 | TRBV15 | - | TGTGCCACCAGCAGAGACCGAAAGACAGGGTCAAATGAAAAACTGTTTTTT | CATSRDRKTGSNEKLFF
TRBJ1-1 | TRBD1 | TRBV9 | - | TGTGCCAGCAGCGTAGACGGCAGGGGGACCACTGAAGCTTTCTTT | CASSVDGRGTTEAFF
TRBJ1-1 | - | TRBV6-1 | - | TGCGGGGGCACTGAAGCTTTCTTT | CGGTEAFF
TRBJ1-5 | TRBD1 | TRBV18 | - | TGTGCCAGCTCATTGACAGGGGGCGGCGATCAGCCCCAGCATTTT | CASSLTGGGDQPQHF
TRBJ2-2 | - | TRBV27 | - | TGTGCCAGCAGTCTTAAATGGGCCGGGGAGCTGTTTTTT | CASSLKWAGELFF
TRBJ2-7 | TRBD2 | TRBV6-5 | - | TGTGCCTCGAGACTAGCGGGGCTAAGCTCCTACGAGCAGTACTTC | CASRLAGLSSYEQYF
TRBJ2-5 | - | TRBV6-6 | - | TGTGCCAGCAGTTACGGAGGATGGGTCGAGACCCAGTACTTC | CASSYGGWVETQYF
TRBJ1-1 | TRBD1 | TRBV19 | - | TGTGCCAGTACACCGGGACAGTACATCCACATGAACACTGAAGCTTTCTTT | CASTPGQYIHMNTEAFF
TRBJ2-3 | - | TRBV5-1 | few | TGCGCCAGCAGCTTGGCGGGAGATACGCAGTATTTT | CASSLAGDTQYF
TRBJ1-1 | - | TRBV20-1 | - | TGCAGTGCTGACAACGGCTCGGAAGCTTTCTTT | CSADNGSEAFF
TRBJ2-7 | TRBD1 | TRBV27 | - | TGTGCCAGCAGTTCGTACCCGGGACAGGGGTACGAGCAGTACTTC | CASSSYPGQGYEQYF
TRBJ2-1 | - | TRBV7-6 | - | TGTGCCAGCAGCTTAGCGTGGGGGGCCAATGAGCAGTTCTTC | CASSLAWGANEQFF
TRBJ2-5 | TRBD1 | TRBV7-3 | - | TGTGCCAGCAGCTCTGACAGGGGAGAGACCCAGTACTTC | CASSSDRGETQYF
TRBJ2-4 | TRBD2 | TRBV6-1 | - | TGTGCCAGCAGTGAAGCCCTAGCGGGAGGCACAAACATTCAGTACTTC | CASSEALAGGTNIQYF
TRBJ2-3 | TRBD1 | TRBV27 | - | TGTGCCAGCAGTCACGGACAGGGCGCAGATACGCAGTATTTT | CASSHGQGADTQYF
TRBJ2-2 | - | TRBV29-1 | - | TGCAGCGTCTATTCCGGGCTTAACACCGGGGAGCTGTTTTTT | CSVYSGLNTGELFF
TRBJ2-7 | - | TRBV29-1 | - | TGCAGCGTTGAGGGCAGCTACGAGCAGTACTTC | CSVEGSYEQYF
TRBJ1-3 | - | TRBV6-5 | - | TGTGCCAGCAGTTACGGAAACACCATATATTTT | CASSYGNTIYF
TRBJ2-2 | TRBD2 | TRBV4-1 | - | TGCGCCAGCAGCCAAGATAGGGCGGGAGGCACCGGGGAGCTGTTTTTT | CASSQDRAGGTGELFF
TRBJ1-4 | - | TRBV11-2 | once | TGTGCCAGCAGCCATCTGAGGACAGCCATGAATGAAAAACTGTTTTTT | CASSHLRTAMNEKLFF
TRBJ2-7 | - | TRBV7-8 | - | TGTGCCAGCAGCTTAGTGCACGGACGTACGTCCTACGAGCAGTACTTC | CASSLVHGRTSYEQYF
TRBJ2-3 | - | TRBV2 | - | TGTGCCAGCAGAACTCAGGGGGATACGCAGTATTTT | CASRTQGDTQYF
TRBJ2-7 | - | TRBV7-6 | - | TGTGCCAGCAGCTTAGGGGTCTCCTACGAGCAGTACTTC | CASSLGVSYEQYF
TRBJ2-2 | TRBD1 | TRBV7-6 | - | TGTGCCAGCAGAACGACACTGGACAGGGGCGGGACCGGGGAGCTGTTTTTT | CASRTTLDRGGTGELFF
TRBJ2-3 | TRBD1 | TRBV14 | - | TGTGCCAGCAGCCAAGCCACATTGGGACAGTCAACTCAGTATTTT | CASSQATLGQSTQYF
TRBJ1-4 | - | TRBV6-6 | few | TGTGCCAGCACCCAGGGGCAGACCACGGCGGGGGAAAAACTGTTTTTT | CASTQGQTTAGEKLFF
TRBJ2-7 | - | TRBV5-4 | - | TGTGCCAGCACCCCAGGGCCCTTTGGGGAGCAGTACTTC | CASTPGPFGEQYF
TRBJ2-4 | - | TRBV2 | - | TGTGCCAGCAGGGTTATAGCCAAAAACATTCAGTACTTC | CASRVIAKNIQYF
TRBJ2-5 | - | TRBV6-5 | - | TGTGCCAGCAGTTACATAGGGGGGGGGCCCGGAGAGACCCAGTACTTC | CASSYIGGGPGETQYF
TRBJ1-5 | TRBD1 | TRBV19 | once | TGTGCCAGTAGACCCTGGACAGGCCAGCCCCAGCATTTT | CASRPWTGQPQHF
TRBJ1-2 | - | TRBV6-1 | - | TGTGCCAGCAGTGACCACGGACCAGATTATGGCTACACCTTC | CASSDHGPDYGYTF
TRBJ1-4 | TRBD1 | TRBV6-1 | - | TGTGCCAGCAGGGGAGACAGGGTCATTGAAAAACTGTTTTTT | CASRGDRVIEKLFF
TRBJ2-1 | TRBD2 | TRBV19 | - | TGTGCCAGTAGTCTCACTAGCGGGGGGGCTTCCAATGAGCAGTTCTTC | CASSLTSGGASNEQFF
TRBJ1-5 | TRBD1 | TRBV6-6 | once | TGTGCCAGCGTCGGCGGACAGGAGATCAATCAGCCCCAGCATTTT | CASVGGQEINQPQHF
TRBJ2-1 | TRBD1 | TRBV19 | - | TGTGCCAGTAGTATGGACAGGAGGAATGAGCAGTTCTTC | CASSMDRRNEQFF
TRBJ1-2 | TRBD1 | TRBV5-1 | few | TGCGCCAGCAGCACCGGGACAGAGATTCATGGCTACACCTTC | CASSTGTEIHGYTF